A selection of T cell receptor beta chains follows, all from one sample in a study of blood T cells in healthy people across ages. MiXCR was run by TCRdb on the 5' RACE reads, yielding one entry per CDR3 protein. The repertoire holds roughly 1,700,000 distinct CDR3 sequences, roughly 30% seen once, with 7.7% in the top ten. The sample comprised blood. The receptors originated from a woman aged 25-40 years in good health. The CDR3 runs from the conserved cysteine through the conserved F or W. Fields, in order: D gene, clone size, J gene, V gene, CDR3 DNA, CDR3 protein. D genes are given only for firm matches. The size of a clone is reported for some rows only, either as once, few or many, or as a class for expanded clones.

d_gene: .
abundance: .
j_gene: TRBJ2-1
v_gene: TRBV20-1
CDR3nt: TGCAGTGCTTTGAGGGGCGAGCAGTTCTTC
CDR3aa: CSALRGEQFF

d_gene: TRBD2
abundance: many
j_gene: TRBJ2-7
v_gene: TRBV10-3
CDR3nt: TGTGCCACTCGTCCTCCGGGACTAGCGAATTACGAGCAGTACTTC
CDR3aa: CATRPPGLANYEQYF

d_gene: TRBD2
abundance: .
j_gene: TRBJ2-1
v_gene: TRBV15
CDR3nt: TGTGCCACCAGAGAACCGGGGGGGGTAAACAATGAGCAGTTCTTC
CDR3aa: CATREPGGVNNEQFF

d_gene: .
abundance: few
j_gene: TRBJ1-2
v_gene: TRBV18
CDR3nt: TGTGCCAGCTCACCACCAGCTCTGGATGGCTACACCTTC
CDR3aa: CASSPPALDGYTF

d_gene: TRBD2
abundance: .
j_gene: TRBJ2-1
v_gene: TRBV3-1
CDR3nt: TGTGCCAGCAGCCTTGGAGCGGGGGGGCTTGGCAATGAGCGGTTCTTC
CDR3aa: CASSLGAGGLGNERFF

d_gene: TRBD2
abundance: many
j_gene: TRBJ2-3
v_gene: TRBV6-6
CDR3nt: TGTGCCAGCAGACCGACTAGCGGGGGTGGTAGCACAGATACGCAGTATTTT
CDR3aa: CASRPTSGGGSTDTQYF

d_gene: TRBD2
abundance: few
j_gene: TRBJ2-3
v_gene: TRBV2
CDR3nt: TGTGCCAGCAGAGAAATAGCGGGGGGCGCGGATACGCAGTATTTT
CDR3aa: CASREIAGGADTQYF

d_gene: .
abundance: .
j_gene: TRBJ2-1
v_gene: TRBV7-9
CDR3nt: TGTGCCAGCAGCCCGGGGGGCCAAAATGAGCAGTTCTTC
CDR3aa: CASSPGGQNEQFF

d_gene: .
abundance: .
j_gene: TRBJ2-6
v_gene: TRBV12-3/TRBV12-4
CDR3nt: TGTGCCAGCAGAAATCGACCCTCTGGGGCCAACGTCCTGACTTTC
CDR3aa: CASRNRPSGANVLTF

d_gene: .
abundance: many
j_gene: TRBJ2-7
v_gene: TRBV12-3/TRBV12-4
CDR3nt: TGTGCCAGCTCCGCCACGTTTGGGGGCCGGAGCGAGCAGTACTTC
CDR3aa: CASSATFGGRSEQYF

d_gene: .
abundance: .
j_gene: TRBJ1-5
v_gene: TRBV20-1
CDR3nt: TGCAGTGCCCGACGGGGTAAGTGGGATCAGCCCCAGCATTTT
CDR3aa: CSARRGKWDQPQHF

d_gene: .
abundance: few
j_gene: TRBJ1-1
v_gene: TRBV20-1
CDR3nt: TGCAGTGCTAGAGCGACATACTTGAACACTGAAGCTTTCTTT
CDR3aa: CSARATYLNTEAFF

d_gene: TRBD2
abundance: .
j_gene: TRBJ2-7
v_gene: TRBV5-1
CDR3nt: TGCGCCAGCAGCTCGGGCGGGGGATACAATGAGCAGTACTTC
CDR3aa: CASSSGGGYNEQYF

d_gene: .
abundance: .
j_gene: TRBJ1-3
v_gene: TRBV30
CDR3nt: TGTGCCTGGAGTACGGGAAGCTCTGGAAACACCATATATTTT
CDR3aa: CAWSTGSSGNTIYF

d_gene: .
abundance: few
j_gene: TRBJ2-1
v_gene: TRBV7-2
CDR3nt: TGTGCCAGCAGCCGGAGGGGCTTAATCTACAATGAGCAGTTCTTC
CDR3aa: CASSRRGLIYNEQFF

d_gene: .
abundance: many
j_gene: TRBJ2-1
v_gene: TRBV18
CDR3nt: TGTGCCAGCTCACCAAGGCCGACAGACGATGAGCAGTTCTTC
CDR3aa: CASSPRPTDDEQFF

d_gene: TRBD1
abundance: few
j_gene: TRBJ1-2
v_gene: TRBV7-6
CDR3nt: TGTGCCAGCAGCGAGGACAGGGGGAAAAGTGGCTACACCTTC
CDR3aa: CASSEDRGKSGYTF

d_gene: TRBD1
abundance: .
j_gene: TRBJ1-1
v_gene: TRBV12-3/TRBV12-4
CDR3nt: TGTGCCAGCAGCCTACAGGGGGCGCTAGGTGAAGCTTTCTTT
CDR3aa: CASSLQGALGEAFF

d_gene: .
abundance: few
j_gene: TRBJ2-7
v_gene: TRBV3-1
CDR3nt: TGTGCCAGCAGCCACACTTCCGAAGAGCAGTACTTC
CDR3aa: CASSHTSEEQYF

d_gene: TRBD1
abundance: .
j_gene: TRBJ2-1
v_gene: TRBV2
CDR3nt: TGTGCCGGCAGCCTTGGACAGGGGGACAATGAGCAGTTCTTC
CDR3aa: CAGSLGQGDNEQFF

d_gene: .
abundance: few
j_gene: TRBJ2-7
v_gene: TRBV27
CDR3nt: TGTGCCAGCAGTTCCGGGACGGACTATTCCTACGAGCAGTACTTC
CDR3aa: CASSSGTDYSYEQYF

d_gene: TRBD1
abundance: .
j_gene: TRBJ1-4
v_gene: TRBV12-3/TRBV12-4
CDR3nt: TGTGCCAGCAGTTTACACGGGACAGGGTCCGAAAAACTGTTTTTT
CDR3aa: CASSLHGTGSEKLFF

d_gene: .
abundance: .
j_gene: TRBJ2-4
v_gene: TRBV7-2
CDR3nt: TGTGCCAACAGCTTAACCCAACCCCAGTACTTC
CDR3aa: CANSLTQPQYF

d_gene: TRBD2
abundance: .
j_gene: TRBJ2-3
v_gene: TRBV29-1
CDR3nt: TGCAGCGTTGTTAAGGGACTAGAGGTTTTCGCAGATACGCAGTATTTT
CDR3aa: CSVVKGLEVFADTQYF

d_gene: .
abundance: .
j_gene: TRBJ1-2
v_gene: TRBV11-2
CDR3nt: TGTGCCGGAAAGGACAGAAACCATGGCTACACCTTC
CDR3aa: CAGKDRNHGYTF

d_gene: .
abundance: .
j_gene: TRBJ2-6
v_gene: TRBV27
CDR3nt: TGTGCCAGCAGTTTACTAGGACAGTCGATCTCTGGGGCCAACGTCCTGACTTTC
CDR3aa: CASSLLGQSISGANVLTF

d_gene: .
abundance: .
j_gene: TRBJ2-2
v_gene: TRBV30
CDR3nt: TGTGCCTGGAGTCTCGGGGGGCCCGGGGAGCTGTTTTTT
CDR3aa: CAWSLGGPGELFF

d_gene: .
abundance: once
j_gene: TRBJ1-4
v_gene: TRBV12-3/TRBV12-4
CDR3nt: TGTACCAGCAGTTTGGGACTCAAAACCGAACTGTTTTTT
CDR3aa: CTSSLGLKTELFF

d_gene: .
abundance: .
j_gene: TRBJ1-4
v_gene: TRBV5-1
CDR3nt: TGCGCCAGCAGCCGATACAGGGACACTAATGAAAAACTGTTTTTT
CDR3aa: CASSRYRDTNEKLFF

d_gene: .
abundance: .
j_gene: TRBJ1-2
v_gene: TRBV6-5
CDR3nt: TGTGCCAGCAGGAACTTTGGGGAGGGCGGCTACACCTTC
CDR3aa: CASRNFGEGGYTF

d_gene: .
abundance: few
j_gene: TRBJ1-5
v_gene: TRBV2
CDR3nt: TGTGCCAGCAGTGAGGAGGCGCAGGGGAGTCAGCCCCAGCATTTT
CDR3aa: CASSEEAQGSQPQHF

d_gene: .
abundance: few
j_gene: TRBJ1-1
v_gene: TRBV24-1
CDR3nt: TGTGCCACCGGGGAACAGGCTAACACTGAAGCTTTCTTT
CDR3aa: CATGEQANTEAFF

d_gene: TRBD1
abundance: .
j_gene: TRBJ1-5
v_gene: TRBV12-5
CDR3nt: TGTGCTAGTGGTTCTACAGGGGTTGGCAATCAGCCCCAGCATTTT
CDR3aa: CASGSTGVGNQPQHF

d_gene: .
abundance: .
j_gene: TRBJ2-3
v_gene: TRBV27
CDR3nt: TGTGCCAGCAGTTCCCTAGTAGGAGATACGCAGTATTTT
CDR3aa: CASSSLVGDTQYF

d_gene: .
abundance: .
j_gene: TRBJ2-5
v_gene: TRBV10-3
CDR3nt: TGTGCCATCAGTGAGGAGGGCAATGAGCAGTACTTC
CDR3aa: CAISEEGNEQYF

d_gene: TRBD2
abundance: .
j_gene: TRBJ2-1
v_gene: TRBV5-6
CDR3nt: TGTGCCAGCAGCCTAAATGACCTAGCGGGAGCTTCGAGCAAGCAGTTCTTC
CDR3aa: CASSLNDLAGASSKQFF

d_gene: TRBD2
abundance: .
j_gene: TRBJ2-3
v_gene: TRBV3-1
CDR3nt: TGTGCCAGCAGCCAAGAAGGGACTAGCGGCATATCTAGCACAGATACGCAGTATTTT
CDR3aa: CASSQEGTSGISSTDTQYF

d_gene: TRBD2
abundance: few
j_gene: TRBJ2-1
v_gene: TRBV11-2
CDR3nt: TGTGCCAGCAGCAGGGGACTAGCGGGGCCCTACAATGAGCAGTTCTTC
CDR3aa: CASSRGLAGPYNEQFF

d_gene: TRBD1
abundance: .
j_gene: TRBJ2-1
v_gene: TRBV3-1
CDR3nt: TGTGCCAGCAGCCAAATAGGGGGCATCCACAATGAGCAGTTCTTC
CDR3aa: CASSQIGGIHNEQFF

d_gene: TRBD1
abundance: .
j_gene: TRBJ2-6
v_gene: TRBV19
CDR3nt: TGTGCCAGTACCCGACGTGGACAGGAGGCCTCTGGGGCCAACGTCCTGACTTTC
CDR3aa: CASTRRGQEASGANVLTF

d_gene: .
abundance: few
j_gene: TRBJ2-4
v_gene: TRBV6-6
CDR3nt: TGTGCCAGCAGTTACTCGGGTGAGGGGGTAGCCAAAAACATTCAGTACTTC
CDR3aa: CASSYSGEGVAKNIQYF

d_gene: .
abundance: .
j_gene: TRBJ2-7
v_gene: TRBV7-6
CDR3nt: TGTGCCAGCAGCTTACAGGTAGACTACGAGCAGTACTTC
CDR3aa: CASSLQVDYEQYF

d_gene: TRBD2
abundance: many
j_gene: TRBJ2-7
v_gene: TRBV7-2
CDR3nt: TGTGCCAGCAGCTTAGCTCACGGGACTACCCTCTACGAGCAGTACTTC
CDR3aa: CASSLAHGTTLYEQYF

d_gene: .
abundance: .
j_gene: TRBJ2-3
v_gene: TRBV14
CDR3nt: TGTGCCAGCAGCCGATTAATGGATACGCAGTATTTT
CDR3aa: CASSRLMDTQYF